Below, 10 T cell receptor beta chains from the same sample are listed, as sequenced in a study of blood T cell repertoires in COVID-19. The table came from immunoSEQ multiplex PCR; TCRdb's copy has only in-frame clones and leaves some out. The sample consists of around 340,000 clones, roughly 86% of them appearing once. The sample comprised PBMCs or T cells enriched from blood (not recorded which). Receptor source: a woman aged 30 to 39 who had been exposed to COVID-19.

V is TRBV28 and J is TRBJ1-6, with D perhaps matching TRBD1 (5 bases). V dropped 3 bases and J dropped 5 bases, with 8 bases sitting between them. CDR3 length: 14 amino acids. From germline, CDR1 is MDHEN and CDR2 SYDVKM. The CDR3 DNA is TGTGCCAGCAGTTTGAGCAGGGATAATTCACCCCTCCACTTT. The encoded protein is CASSLSRDNSPLHF.

The chain joins TRBV30 to TRBJ1-5; D perhaps matches TRBD1 (5 bases). Germline V lookup: CDR1 GTSNPN, CDR2 SVGIG (reference sequence). This CDR3 region has 12 residues. The V gene lost 2 bases and the J gene lost 15 bases, with 17 bases spanning the gap. The CDR3 bases are TGTGCCTGGAGTTTACCGGGGGACCTTCGGCATTTT. Translated, it gives CAWSLPGDLRHF.

This chain joins TRBV10-3 and TRBJ2-7, with TRBD2 matching over 12 bases. This CDR3 region has 16 residues. V shed 2 bases, J shed 0 bases, and the junction held 2 bases outside the gene matches. The V gene's germline CDR1 is ENHRY and CDR2 SYGVKD. The CDR3 reads CAISETSGRISYEQYF. CDR3 DNA: TGTGCCATCAGTGAGACTAGCGGGAGGATCTCCTACGAGCAGTACTTC.

This rearrangement joins TRBV2 to TRBJ2-3; 8 bases fit TRBD2. Germline assignment: CDR1 SNHLY and CDR2 FYNNEI. After removal of 1 base from V and 4 bases from J, the junction contained 10 bases not matched to a gene. The CDR3 consists of 17 residues. The CDR3 DNA follows: TGTGCCAGCAGTGAAGGGAGGACTAGCCCGGTAGCAGATACGCAGTATTTT. Protein: CASSEGRTSPVADTQYF. Combining the CDR3 with reference TRBV2 and TRBJ2-3 gives the whole variable domain EPEVTQTPSHQVTQMGQEVILRCVPISNHLYFYWYRQILGQKVEFLVSFYNNEISEKSEIFDDQFSVERPDGSNFTLKIRSTKLEDSAMYFCASSEGRTSPVADTQYFGPGTRLTVL.

The chain is built from TRBV5-4 and TRBJ2-7; D perhaps matches TRBD2 (6 bases). The CDR3 contains 17 residues. Between the trimmed V and J ends, which lost 1 base and 1 base, there was a span of 18 bases. Germline CDR1 SGHNT, CDR2 YYREEE (reference sequence). The CDR3 is CASSLSFAGPYSYEQYF. For the CDR3, the DNA is TGTGCCAGCAGCTTGTCGTTTGCGGGACCTTATTCCTACGAGCAGTACTTC. Complete variable domain (other parts from reference TRBV5-4 and TRBJ2-7): ETGVTQSPTHLIKTRGQQVTLRCSSQSGHNTVSWYQQALGQGPQFIFQYYREEENGRGNFPPRFSGLQFPNYSSELNVNALELDDSALYLCASSLSFAGPYSYEQYFGPGTRLTVT.

Regarding this clone: The sample has other DNA sequences that encode this CDR3 too. The chain links TRBV5-1 to TRBJ2-7; D remains unclear. The germline CDR1 and CDR2 sequences are SGHRS and YFSETQ. V shed 4 bases and J shed 4 bases, with 9 bases lying between them. This CDR3 has 12 amino acids. CDR3 bases: TGCGCCAGCAGCGCAACGGGTTACGAGCAGTACTTC. Translation gives CASSATGYEQYF.

V is TRBV27 and J is TRBJ2-7, with D unclear. The CDR3 spans 13 residues. Germline-derived CDR1 and CDR2 are MNHEY and SMNVEV (reference sequence). Trimming took off 2 bases at V and 4 bases at J, with 9 bases between the two ends. The CDR3 DNA sequence: TGTGCCAGCAGTTTAACGGCCAGGTACGAGCAGTACTTC. Encoded protein: CASSLTARYEQYF.

The chain recombines TRBV4-2 with TRBJ2-3; 12 positions match TRBD2. The CDR3 spans 16 residues. Germline CDR1 LGHNA, CDR2 YNFKEQ. V lost 1 base, J lost 6 bases, and 5 bases stayed unmatched. The DNA of the CDR3 is TGTGCCAGCAGCCAAGGCGGAACTAGCGGGGGGGATACGCAGTATTTT. It translates to CASSQGGTSGGDTQYF.

This chain uses TRBV27 with TRBJ1-1; 8 positions match TRBD1. In germline, CDR1 is MNHEY, CDR2 SMNVEV (reference sequence). CDR3 length equals 13 residues. V dropped 6 bases and J dropped 8; count of bases not matched to a gene: 8. The CDR3 DNA reads as TGTGCCAGCAGCGGACAGGGTGTAATAGAAGCTTTCTTT. Translating gives CASSGQGVIEAFF.

The J gene is TRBJ2-7, the V gene TRBV18; D gene ambiguous. Trimming pared 2 bases from V and 2 bases from J, leaving 7 bases between. Germline CDR1 and CDR2: KGHSH and LQKENI. This CDR3 comprises 13 residues. The DNA for the CDR3 is TGTGCCAGCTCACCAGGGCGCGCCTACGAGCAGTACTTC. Protein sequence: CASSPGRAYEQYF.